This T cell receptor beta chain was obtained from a study of blood T cell repertoires in COVID-19. Study-level background: There were acute and convalescent COVID-19 samples, and they came from the United States, Italy and Spain. Sample material is recorded as cDNA or gDNA derived from T cells, B-cell-depleted T cells, or PBMCs.

Germline CDR1 reads MDHEN; CDR2 reads SYDVKM. This CDR3 contains 15 residues. V lost 6 bases, J lost 7 bases, and 21 bases lay in between. Methods used by the authors: It was from reference gene primer amplification that nucleated cell counts were estimated. TCRdb's copy holds only in-frame clones and misses some; the assay was immunoSEQ multiplex PCR. The V and J calls and clone size are taken from that table; D and trimming were inferred from the DNA. The sample contains 270,000 or so clones, approximately 83% of which appear only once. The origin of this receptor is a woman aged 45-65 years who had recovered from COVID-19. The gene calls are TRBV28 and TRBJ1-2; no reliable D call. Sequenced material: peripheral blood. The CDR3 region is CASRTRGANAGGYTF. The CDR3 region has the DNA TGTGCCAGCAGGACACGGGGAGCTAACGCCGGTGGCTACACCTTC.